Given below is one TCR beta chain in context. Its antigen is unidentified. The data derive from a study of cytomegalovirus exposure and HLA in healthy donors. Regarding the study as a whole: TCR beta sequences reportedly predicted most subjects' HLA-A and HLA-B alleles accurately. Information on immune exposure was restricted to one variable (CMV serostatus).

PCR was performed using 60 Vbeta and 13 Jbeta primers. Libraries were prepared by immunoSEQ multiplex PCR; TCRdb keeps only in-frame clonotypes and omits some of them. Of roughly 130,000 clones in the sample, about 80% are singletons; the top ten hold about 4%. Each donor's status was that of a healthy bone marrow donor. Germline-derived CDR1 and CDR2 are SGHDT and YYEEEE. The CDR3 spans 16 residues. Trimming took off 0 bases at V and 2 bases at J, with 12 bases between the two ends. The gene calls are TRBV5-6 and TRBJ2-1, with a possible D match to TRBD1 (7 bases). This receptor was identified in a woman aged 40 to 50 in good health and CMV-seronegative. Specimen: PBMCs. The DNA for the CDR3 is TGTGCCAGCAGCTTGGGCCAGGGGGGACCCTACAATGAGCAGTTCTTC. It codes for CASSLGQGGPYNEQFF.